These 20 T cell receptor beta chains were sequenced from one sample in a study of blood T cell repertoires in COVID-19. The assay was immunoSEQ multiplex PCR, and TCRdb's table has in-frame clones only and misses some. The repertoire holds about 82,000 clones, 65% to 85% seen once, with 15% to 20% in the top ten. Material for sequencing was peripheral blood. Every receptor here comes from a woman aged 55 to 70 with acute or convalescent COVID-19.

V usage is TRBV6-1 and J usage is TRBJ2-3, with a tentative D call TRBD2 (5 bases). Germline CDR1 reads MNHNS; CDR2 reads SASEGT. CDR3 length equals 14 residues. V was clipped by 2 bases and J by 0 bases, with 6 bases between them. As DNA, the CDR3 is TGTGCCAGCAGTGAAACGGGAAGCACAGATACGCAGTATTTT. Encoded protein: CASSETGSTDTQYF.

The gene calls are TRBV7-2 and TRBJ2-1; maybe TRBD1 (6 bases). The CDR3 is 15 amino acids. Germline loops: CDR1 SGHTA, CDR2 FQGNSA. Trimming shortened V by 3 bases and J by 2 bases, and 11 bases separated the two germline ends. DNA for the CDR3: TGTGCCAGCAGCTTGGGGGCACTAGCCTACAATGAGCAGTTCTTC. Translated, it gives CASSLGALAYNEQFF.

The CDR3 bases are TGTGCCAGCAGCGTAGGAGGGATTGGCACAGATACGCAGTATTTT. Translating it yields CASSVGGIGTDTQYF. The V and J genes are TRBV9 and TRBJ2-3; perhaps TRBD2 as D (5 bases). This CDR3 comprises 15 residues. Germline lookup yields CDR1 SGDLS and CDR2 YYNGEE. V lost 0 bases to trimming and J lost 1 base, with 9 bases between them.

Only one count was recorded for this clone. V is TRBV30 and J is TRBJ2-5, with TRBD2 matching 9 bases. Trimming cost V 2 bases and J 5 bases; bases outside gene matches: 9. The CDR3 is 15 residues long. Germline V lookup: CDR1 GTSNPN, CDR2 SVGIG (reference sequence). The CDR3 spells CAWSSWRGGRETQYF. The CDR3 DNA sequence: TGTGCCTGGAGTAGCTGGCGGGGGGGCCGGGAGACCCAGTACTTC.

The chain joins TRBV3-1 (or the pseudogene TRBV3-2) to TRBJ1-2, with 11 bases lining up with TRBD1. The CDR3 is 14 residues long. Germline V CDR1 and CDR2: LGHDT, YNNKEL (reference sequence). Trimming at V came to 2 bases and at J to 10 bases, leaving 6 bases not matched to a gene. The CDR3 is CASSQPGQGVYYTF. The CDR3 DNA reads TGTGCCAGCAGCCAACCGGGACAGGGGGTCTACTACACCTTC.

This clone has a single count. The chain is built from TRBV5-1 and TRBJ2-7; 14 nucleotides agree with TRBD2. Germline V gives CDR1 SGHRS, CDR2 YFSETQ. J lost 0 bases, V lost 3 bases, and 8 bases had no gene match. CDR3 size: 18 residues. The CDR3 here is CASSYGTSGGVGSYEQYF. CDR3 nucleotide sequence: TGCGCCAGCAGCTATGGGACTAGCGGGGGCGTGGGCTCCTACGAGCAGTACTTC.

V usage is TRBV11-2 and J usage is TRBJ2-3; TRBD2 agrees at 7 bases. This CDR3 is 14 amino acids long. With V trimmed by 2 bases and J by 6 bases, 5 bases remained unmatched. Germline V gives CDR1 SGHAT, CDR2 FQNNGV. The DNA of the CDR3 is TGTGCCAGCAGCTTAACGGACGGGGGGGATACGCAGTATTTT. Translating gives CASSLTDGGDTQYF. Combining the CDR3 with reference TRBV11-2 and TRBJ2-3 gives the whole variable domain EAGVAQSPRYKIIEKRQSVAFWCNPISGHATLYWYQQILGQGPKLLIQFQNNGVVDDSQLPKDRFSAERLKGVDSTLKIQPAKLEDSAVYLCASSLTDGGDTQYFGPGTRLTVL.

The V call is TRBV2, the J call TRBJ1-5, with D unclear. The germline gives CDR1 SNHLY, CDR2 FYNNEI. The length of the CDR3 is 13 residues. V lost 3 bases and J lost 5, with 8 bases in between. The CDR3 bases are TGTGCCAGCAGTGACGGGGAGGATCAGCCCCAGCATTTT. This translates into CASSDGEDQPQHF. Full variable domain (outside the CDR3, taken from reference TRBV2 and TRBJ1-5): EPEVTQTPSHQVTQMGQEVILRCVPISNHLYFYWYRQILGQKVEFLVSFYNNEISEKSEIFDDQFSVERPDGSNFTLKIRSTKLEDSAMYFCASSDGEDQPQHFGDGTRLSIL.

The J gene is TRBJ2-2, the V gene TRBV6-5; D remains unclear. The CDR3 has 15 residues. Trimming removed 7 bases from V and 7 bases from J, with 19 bases in between. The germline V gene encodes CDR1 MNHEY and CDR2 SVGAGI. The CDR3 loop is CASIPGGTPGGELFF. The CDR3 DNA sequence: TGTGCCAGCATTCCCGGCGGAACCCCGGGCGGGGAGCTGTTTTTT.

The chain recombines TRBV12-3 or TRBV12-4 with TRBJ1-1, with D hard to call. Trimming took 5 bases from V and 11 from J, leaving 15 bases between them. This CDR3 is built from 12 residues. The CDR3 nucleotides read TGTGCCAGCAGTCCAAGCGGAACCAGGGCTTTCTTT. Amino acids: CASSPSGTRAFF.

This clone was seen a handful of times. The genes are TRBV25-1 and TRBJ2-3; D gene uncertain. This CDR3 region has 15 residues. CDR1 is MGHDK and CDR2 is SYGVNS in the germline V gene. Deletions cut 1 base from V and 2 bases from J, with 10 bases between. CDR3 DNA: TGTGCCAGCAGTGAATTGGGCCAGATCACAGATACGCAGTATTTT. Its translation is CASSELGQITDTQYF.

The chain links TRBV6-1 to TRBJ1-1; no clear D gene. Trimming removed 2 bases from V and 4 bases from J, with 11 bases in between. The CDR3 length is 14 residues. Germline V gene lookup returns CDR1 MNHNS and CDR2 SASEGT. CDR3 protein: CASSEWMRGTEAFF. In nucleotides, the CDR3 is TGTGCCAGCAGTGAATGGATGCGGGGCACTGAAGCTTTCTTT.

This clone was observed a few times. The genes are TRBV27 and TRBJ1-6; 8 nucleotides align to TRBD1. The germline V gene encodes CDR1 MNHEY and CDR2 SMNVEV (reference sequence). The CDR3 has 15 residues. After removal of 4 bases from V and 7 bases from J, the junction contained 6 bases not matched to a gene. The CDR3 loop is CASSSLTGANSPLHF. In DNA, the CDR3 is TGTGCCAGCAGTTCCTTGACAGGGGCCAATTCACCCCTCCACTTT.

The CDR3 sequence: CASSSVGGTGELFF. The CDR3 DNA reads TGTGCCAGCAGCTCGGTCGGGGGGACCGGGGAGCTGTTTTTT. The gene calls are TRBV7-9 and TRBJ2-2; 7 bases fit TRBD2. V shed 4 bases and J 5 bases; nucleotides not matched to a gene: 4. Germline V gives CDR1 SEHNR, CDR2 FQNEAQ (reference sequence). CDR3 size: 14 residues.

In DNA, the CDR3 is TGTGCCAGCAGCATCAGCGGGAACACCGGGGAGCTGTTTTTT. It specifies CASSISGNTGELFF. The chain joins TRBV7-8 to TRBJ2-2; tentatively, D is TRBD2 (5 bases). The ends were cut back, 5 bases at V and 1 base at J, with 8 bases in the middle. This CDR3 has 14 amino acids. CDR1 SGHVS and CDR2 FQNEAQ come from the germline V gene.

This sequence joins TRBV5-8 and TRBJ1-1; 8 bases line up with TRBD1. CDR3 length: 15 residues. V trimming: 4 bases; J trimming: 4 bases; junction bases outside the gene matches: 9. Germline-derived CDR1 and CDR2 are SGHTS and YDEGEE. The CDR3 DNA reads TGTGCCAGCAGCCCTGGACAGGGACGGGGCACTGAAGCTTTCTTT. It codes for CASSPGQGRGTEAFF.

This chain uses TRBV10-1 with TRBJ2-3; 12 bases match TRBD2. Germline V CDR1 and CDR2: WNHNN, SYGVQD (reference sequence). The ends lost 4 bases at V and 6 bases at J; junction bases unmatched: 11. The CDR3 sequence is 17 residues long. CDR3 sequence: CASSVSSGRAGSDTQYF. The CDR3 coding sequence is TGCGCCAGCAGTGTTTCTAGCGGGAGGGCCGGGTCCGATACGCAGTATTTT.

This clone was seen a handful of times. The V gene is TRBV19, the J gene TRBJ2-1; 8 nucleotides match TRBD1. J lost 7 bases, V lost 5 bases, and 4 bases had no gene match. The length of the CDR3 is 13 residues. From germline, CDR1 is LNHDA and CDR2 SQIVND (reference sequence). CDR3 sequence reads: CASSWTGWNEQFF. CDR3 bases: TGTGCCAGTAGTTGGACAGGGTGGAATGAGCAGTTCTTC.

On this clone: A read error may produce the germline difference seen at one junction end. The chain has TRBV20-1 and TRBJ1-1; possible D gene TRBD1, 5 bases. Looked up from germline, CDR1 is DFQATT and CDR2 is SNEGSKA (reference sequence). The CDR3 is made up of 11 amino acids. CDR3: CRATRGTEAFF. Written as DNA, the CDR3 is TGCAGGGCTACTAGGGGCACTGAAGCTTTCTTT.

The genes are TRBV2 and TRBJ2-7; 7 bases line up with TRBD1. This CDR3 region has 14 residues. Unmatched junction bases numbered 6, after V lost 7 bases and J lost 0 bases. CDR1 and CDR2 (germline): SNHLY, FYNNEI. The CDR3 sequence is CASMGQLNSYEQYF. The CDR3 nucleotides are TGTGCCAGCATGGGACAGCTAAACTCCTACGAGCAGTACTTC.